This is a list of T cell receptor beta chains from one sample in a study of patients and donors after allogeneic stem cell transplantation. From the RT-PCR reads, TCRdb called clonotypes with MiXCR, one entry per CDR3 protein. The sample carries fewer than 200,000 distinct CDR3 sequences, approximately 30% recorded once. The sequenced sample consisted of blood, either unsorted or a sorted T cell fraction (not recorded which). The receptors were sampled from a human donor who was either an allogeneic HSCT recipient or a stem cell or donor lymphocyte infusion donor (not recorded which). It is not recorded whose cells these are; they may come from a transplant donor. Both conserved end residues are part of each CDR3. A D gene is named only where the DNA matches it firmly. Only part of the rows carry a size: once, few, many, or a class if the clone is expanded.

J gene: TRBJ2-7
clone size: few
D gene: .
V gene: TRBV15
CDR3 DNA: TGTGCCACCAGCGACCAGGGCTACGAGCAGTACTTC
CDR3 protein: CATSDQGYEQYF

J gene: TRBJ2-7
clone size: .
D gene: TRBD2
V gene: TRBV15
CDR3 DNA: TGTGCCACCAGCAGAGGAACTAGCGGGAGCTGGTACGAGCAGTACTTC
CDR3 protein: CATSRGTSGSWYEQYF

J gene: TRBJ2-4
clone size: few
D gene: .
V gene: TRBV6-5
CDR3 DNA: TGTGCCAGCAGTTTTGACGGGACCTCAGGGATTCAGTACTTC
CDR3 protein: CASSFDGTSGIQYF

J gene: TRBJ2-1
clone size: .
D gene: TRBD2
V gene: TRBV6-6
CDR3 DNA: TGTGCCAGCAGGCCACGACAGGGGACTAGCGGGAGGGACAATGAGCAGTTCTTC
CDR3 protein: CASRPRQGTSGRDNEQFF

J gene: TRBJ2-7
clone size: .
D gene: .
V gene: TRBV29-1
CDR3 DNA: TGCAGCGTTGAGATTAGAGCCTACGAGCAGTACTTC
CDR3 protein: CSVEIRAYEQYF

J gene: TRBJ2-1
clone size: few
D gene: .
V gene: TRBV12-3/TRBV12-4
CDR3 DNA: TGTGCCAGCAGCCCAAGGAATGAGCAGTTCTTC
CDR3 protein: CASSPRNEQFF

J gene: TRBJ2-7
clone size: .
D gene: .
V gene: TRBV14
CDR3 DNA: TGTGCCAGCAGCCAAGATGAAGGGGGCTCCTACGAGCAGTACTTC
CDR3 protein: CASSQDEGGSYEQYF

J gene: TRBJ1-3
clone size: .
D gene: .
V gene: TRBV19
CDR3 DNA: TGTGCCAGTACTCGGACTTTTGGAAACACCATATATTTT
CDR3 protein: CASTRTFGNTIYF

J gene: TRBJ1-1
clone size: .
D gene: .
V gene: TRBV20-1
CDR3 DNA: TGCAGTGCTGCTGGGGGGTTCAACACTGAAGCTTTCTTT
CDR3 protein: CSAAGGFNTEAFF

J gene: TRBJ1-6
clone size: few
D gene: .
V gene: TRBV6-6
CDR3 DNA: TGTGCCAGCAGTTACATCGTTCAATCCGATTCACCCCTCCACTTT
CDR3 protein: CASSYIVQSDSPLHF

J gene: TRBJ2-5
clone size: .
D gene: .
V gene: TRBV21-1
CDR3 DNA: TGTGCCAGCAGCAAAGCGGGAAGGAAAGAGACCCAGTACTTC
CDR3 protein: CASSKAGRKETQYF

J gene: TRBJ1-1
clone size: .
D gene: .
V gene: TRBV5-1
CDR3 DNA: TGCGCCAGCAGCCCAGGGGCCACTGAAGCTTTCTTT
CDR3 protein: CASSPGATEAFF

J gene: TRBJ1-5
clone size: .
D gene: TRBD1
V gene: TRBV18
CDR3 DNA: TGTGCCAGCTCACGACGCGGGACAGGGAGCAATCAGCCCCAGCATTTT
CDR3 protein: CASSRRGTGSNQPQHF

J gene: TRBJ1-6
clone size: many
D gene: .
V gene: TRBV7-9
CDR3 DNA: TGTGCCAGCAGCTTAGCCCAGGGTGATTCACCCCTCCACTTT
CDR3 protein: CASSLAQGDSPLHF

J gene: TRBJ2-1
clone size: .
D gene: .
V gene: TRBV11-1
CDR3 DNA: TGTGCCAGCAGCCCCAGATACGACGGTGAGCAGTTCTTC
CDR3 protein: CASSPRYDGEQFF

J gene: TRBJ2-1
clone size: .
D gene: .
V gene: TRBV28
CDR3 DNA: TGTGCCAGCAGTTTCAAGCGGTATGAGCAGTTCTTC
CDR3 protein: CASSFKRYEQFF

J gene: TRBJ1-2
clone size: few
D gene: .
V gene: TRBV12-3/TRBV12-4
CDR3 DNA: TGTGCCAGCAGTTTAGAACGCGCGTATTACACCTTC
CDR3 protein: CASSLERAYYTF

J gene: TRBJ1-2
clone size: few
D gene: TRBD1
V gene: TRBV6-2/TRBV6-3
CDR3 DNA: TGTGCCAGCAGTTCCCAGAGGACAGGGGGTAACTATGGCTACACCTTC
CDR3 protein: CASSSQRTGGNYGYTF

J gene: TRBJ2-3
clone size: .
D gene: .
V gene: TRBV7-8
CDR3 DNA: TGTGCCAGCAGACGGAGGGGGCTAAATACGCAGTATTTT
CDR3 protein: CASRRRGLNTQYF

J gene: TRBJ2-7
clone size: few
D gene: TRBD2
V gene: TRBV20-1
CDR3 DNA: TGCAGTGCTAGTGTGACTAGCGGCTACGAGCAGTACTTC
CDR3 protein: CSASVTSGYEQYF

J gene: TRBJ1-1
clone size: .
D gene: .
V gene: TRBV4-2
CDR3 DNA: TGTGCCAGCAGCCAAGAATGGGTGAGGGTAGTGAGCACTGAAGCTTTCTTT
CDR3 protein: CASSQEWVRVVSTEAFF

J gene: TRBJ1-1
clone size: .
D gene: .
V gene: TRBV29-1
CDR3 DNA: TGCAGCGTTGAACCCTTACAGGCGAACACTGAAGCTTTCTTT
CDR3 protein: CSVEPLQANTEAFF

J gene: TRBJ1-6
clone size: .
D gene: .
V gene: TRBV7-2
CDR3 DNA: TGTGCCAGCAGCGTAAGACAGTATTCACCCCTCCACTTT
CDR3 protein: CASSVRQYSPLHF

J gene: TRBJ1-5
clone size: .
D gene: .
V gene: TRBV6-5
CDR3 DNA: TGTGCCAGCGGGGGGGCCAATCAGCCCCAGCATTTT
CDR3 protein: CASGGANQPQHF

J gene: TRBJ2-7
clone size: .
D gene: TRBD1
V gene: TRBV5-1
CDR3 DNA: TGCGCCAGCAGATATGACAGGGGGCAGGAGCAGTACTTC
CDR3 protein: CASRYDRGQEQYF

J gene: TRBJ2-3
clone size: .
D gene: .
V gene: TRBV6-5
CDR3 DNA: TGTGCCAGCAGGTTAACTTCTAGCACAGATACGCAGTATTTT
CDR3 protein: CASRLTSSTDTQYF

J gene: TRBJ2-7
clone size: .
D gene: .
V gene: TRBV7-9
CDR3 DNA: TGTGCCAGCAGCTTAGCTCTCTACGAGCAGTACTTC
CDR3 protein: CASSLALYEQYF

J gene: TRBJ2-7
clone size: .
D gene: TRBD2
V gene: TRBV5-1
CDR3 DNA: TGCGCCAGCAGCCCGTCCCCCCAGCGGGAGATCCACGAGCAGTACTTC
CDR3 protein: CASSPSPQREIHEQYF

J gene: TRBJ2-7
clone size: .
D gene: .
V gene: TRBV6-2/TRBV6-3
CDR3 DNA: TGTGCCAGCAGTTCCCACGAGCAGTACTTC
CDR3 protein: CASSSHEQYF

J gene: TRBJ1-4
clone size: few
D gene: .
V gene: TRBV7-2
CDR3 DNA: TGTGCCAGCAGCTTAGATCAGTTCGAAAAACTGTTTTTT
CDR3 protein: CASSLDQFEKLFF